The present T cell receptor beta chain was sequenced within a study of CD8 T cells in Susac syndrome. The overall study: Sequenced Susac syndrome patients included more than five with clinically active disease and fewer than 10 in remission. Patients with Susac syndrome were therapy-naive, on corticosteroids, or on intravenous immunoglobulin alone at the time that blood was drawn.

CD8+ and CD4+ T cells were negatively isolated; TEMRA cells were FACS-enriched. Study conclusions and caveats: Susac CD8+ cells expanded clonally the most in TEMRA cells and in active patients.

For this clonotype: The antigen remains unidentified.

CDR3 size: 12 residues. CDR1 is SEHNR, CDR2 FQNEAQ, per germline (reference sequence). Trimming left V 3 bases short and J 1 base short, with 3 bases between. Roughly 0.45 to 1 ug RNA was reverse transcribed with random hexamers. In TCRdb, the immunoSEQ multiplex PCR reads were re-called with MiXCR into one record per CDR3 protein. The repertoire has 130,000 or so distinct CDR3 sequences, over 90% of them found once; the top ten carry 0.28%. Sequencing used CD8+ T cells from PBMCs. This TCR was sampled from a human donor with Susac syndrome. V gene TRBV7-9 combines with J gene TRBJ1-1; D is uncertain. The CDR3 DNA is TGTGCCAGCAGCTTGGAGAACACTGAAGCTTTCTTT. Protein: CASSLENTEAFF.